Presented here are 20 T cell receptor beta chains from one specimen sequenced in a study of T cells in Graves' hyperthyroidism and ophthalmopathy. Amplified TCR beta CDR3 regions derived from RNA transcripts. A first-round RT-PCR of the TCR CDR3 used the HTBI primer set. From the multiplex PCR reads, TCRdb called clonotypes with MiXCR, one entry per CDR3 protein. The sample consists of hundreds of thousands of distinct CDR3 sequences, about 19% of them appearing once. The specimen sequenced was blood. The receptor source for this set is a young woman with Graves' hyperthyroidism.

This clonotype was counted at least ten times. The rearrangement uses TRBV6-1 and TRBJ2-2; 8 positions agree with TRBD1. Germline V gives CDR1 MNHNS, CDR2 SASEGT. This CDR3 is 17 amino acids long. V trimming: 6 bases; J trimming: 5 bases; junction bases outside the gene matches: 14. CDR3 region: CASRARAGTGATGELFF. The CDR3 DNA reads TGTGCCAGCAGGGCCCGGGCCGGGACAGGAGCAACCGGGGAGCTGTTTTTT.

This clonotype was found many times. Written as DNA, the CDR3 is TGCGCCAGCAGCGTGGACAGGGGCGCTGAAGCTTTCTTT. Translation: CASSVDRGAEAFF. The chain employs TRBV5-1 and TRBJ1-1; 9 bases align to TRBD1. J lost 6 bases, V lost 4 bases, and 4 bases had no gene match. Germline CDR1 is SGHRS and CDR2 is YFSETQ. The CDR3 runs 13 residues.

There are many counts of this clonotype. The chain employs TRBV7-3 and TRBJ1-2; D is ambiguous. Trimming shortened V by 1 base and J by 6 bases, and 12 bases separated the two germline ends. Germline V gene data show CDR1 as SGHTA and CDR2 as FQGTGA. The CDR3 has 14 amino acids. CDR3 DNA sequence: TGTGCCAGCAGCTTAATGTTTGGATTTCATGGCTACACCTTC. This gives the protein CASSLMFGFHGYTF.

This clonotype was counted at least ten times. This chain links TRBV7-9 with TRBJ1-1, with unresolved D. This CDR3 has 13 residues. Germline loops: CDR1 SEHNR, CDR2 FQNEAQ (reference sequence). Trimming shortened V by 10 bases and J by 2 bases, and 14 bases separated the two germline ends. In DNA form, the CDR3 reads TGTGCCACCGCAAGGGATTCCAACACTGAAGCTTTCTTT. It translates to CATARDSNTEAFF.

To note about this clonotype: One end of the junction fails to match germline, which may point to a read error. DNA for the CDR3: TGTGCCGGCAGTGATGTCGTGGGGTACACTGAAGCTTTCTTT. Translating it yields CAGSDVVGYTEAFF. The chain recombines TRBV6-1 with TRBJ1-1; D remains ambiguous. The germline V gene has CDR1 MNHNS and CDR2 SASEGT. The CDR3 spans 14 residues.

This clonotype came up many times. This sequence joins TRBV12-3 or TRBV12-4 and TRBJ1-4; D might be TRBD1 (5 bases). CDR3 size: 16 residues. V was trimmed by 6 bases and J by 6 bases, leaving 20 bases between them. The CDR3 nucleotides read TGTGCCAGCAGCCAGGCCGGGGGTGAGCAGGATGAAAAACTGTTTTTT. Translating gives CASSQAGGEQDEKLFF.

The chain has TRBV28 and TRBJ1-2, with a tentative D call TRBD1 (6 bases). V shed 6 bases and J shed 0 bases, with 14 bases lying between them. Germline CDR1 is MDHEN and CDR2 is SYDVKM. This CDR3 is 15 amino acids long. Here the CDR3 reads CASSPGQRTNYGYTF. In nucleotides, the CDR3 is TGTGCCAGCAGCCCCGGACAGAGAACTAACTATGGCTACACCTTC.

The chain employs TRBV13 and TRBJ1-3, with D unclear. Trimming left V 3 bases short and J 7 bases short, with 13 bases between. Per the germline V gene, CDR1 is PRHDT and CDR2 is FYEKMQ (reference sequence). The CDR3 spans 14 residues. The CDR3 DNA reads as TGTGCCAGCAGCTTTAATACCGGTGGGAACACCATATATTTT. It yields the protein CASSFNTGGNTIYF.

This clonotype was counted many times. The chain combines TRBV9 with TRBJ2-7, with 7 bases lining up with TRBD2. The junction had 7 bases not matched to a gene; V was cut back by 3 bases and J by 4 bases. The CDR3 is 14 amino acids. Germline values: CDR1 SGDLS, CDR2 YYNGEE. The CDR3 is CASSAWGGSYEQYF. CDR3 sequence (DNA): TGTGCCAGCAGCGCCTGGGGGGGGTCGTACGAGCAGTACTTC.

The CDR3: CASGGQASSGANVLTF. CDR3 nucleotide sequence: TGTGCCAGCGGAGGGCAGGCGAGCTCTGGGGCCAACGTCCTGACTTTC. The V and J genes are TRBV12-3 or TRBV12-4 and TRBJ2-6; possibly TRBD2 for D (6 bases). Trimming removed 8 bases from V and 0 bases from J, with 14 bases in between. CDR3 length equals 16 residues.

There are many counts of this clonotype. V usage is TRBV20-1 and J usage is TRBJ1-2; weak D call: TRBD1 (6 bases). Germline loops: CDR1 DFQATT, CDR2 SNEGSKA (reference sequence). CDR3 length: 15 residues. V lost 0 bases and J lost 5, with 16 bases in between. CDR3 residues: CSARESNRAGYGYTF. The CDR3 nucleotides read TGCAGTGCTAGAGAAAGTAACAGGGCGGGTTATGGCTACACCTTC.

This clonotype was observed at least ten times. V usage is TRBV7-2 and J usage is TRBJ2-7, with D possibly TRBD1 on 6 matching bases. V was clipped by 3 bases and J by 2 bases, with 29 bases between them. Germline-derived CDR1 and CDR2 are SGHTA and FQGNSA. The CDR3 totals 20 residues. CDR3 loop: CASSFPDPGTPFDLTYEQYF. CDR3 nucleotide sequence: TGTGCCAGCAGCTTTCCCGACCCCGGGACACCTTTCGACTTGACCTACGAGCAGTACTTC.

This clonotype occurred many times. The chain couples TRBV24-1 to TRBJ2-5; D is perhaps TRBD1 or TRBD2 (6 bases each). Trimming stripped 0 bases from V and 5 bases from J, with 12 bases between. The CDR3 spans 15 residues. In germline, CDR1 is KGHDR, CDR2 SFDVKD. CDR3 loop: CATSDLLGGWETQYF. Here the CDR3 DNA reads TGTGCCACCAGTGATTTGTTGGGGGGCTGGGAGACCCAGTACTTC.

This clonotype has only a few counts. The chain is built from TRBV5-1 and TRBJ1-2; perhaps TRBD1 as D (6 bases). V dropped 0 bases and J dropped 6 bases, with 21 bases sitting between them. CDR1 is SGHRS, CDR2 YFSETQ, per germline. The CDR3 extends over 17 amino acids. CDR3 sequence (DNA): TGCGCCAGCAGCTTGGCCAGTTTCCGGGGGGGCTGGGATGGCTACACCTTC. Protein sequence: CASSLASFRGGWDGYTF.

This clonotype was found a few times. The chain has TRBV20-1 and TRBJ1-5; D uncertain. The CDR3 contains 17 residues. CDR1 is DFQATT, CDR2 SNEGSKA, per germline (reference sequence). Trimming removed 2 bases at V and 0 bases at J, with 17 bases between. This CDR3 reads CSARCRQLNYSNQPQHF. The CDR3, as DNA: TGCAGTGCTAGATGTCGGCAGTTAAATTATAGCAATCAGCCCCAGCATTTT.

This clonotype was seen many times. V usage is TRBV10-2 and J usage is TRBJ2-7, with no clear D. CDR3 length: 12 amino acids. Germline V gene sequence: CDR1 WSHSY, CDR2 SAAADI. Trimming removed 4 bases from V and 3 bases from J, with 7 bases in between. The CDR3 nucleotides are TGCGCCAGCAGTGCTGACTTCTACGAGCAGTACTTC. Encoded protein: CASSADFYEQYF.

This clonotype showed up many times. The rearrangement joins TRBV11-2 to TRBJ2-4; D is possibly TRBD1 or TRBD2 (5 bases each). Germline CDR1 and CDR2: SGHAT and FQNNGV. The V end lost 1 base, the J end lost 6 bases, and 10 bases lay between the germline ends. This CDR3 has 14 amino acids. CDR3 amino acids: CASSLGGILNIQYF. CDR3 nucleotide sequence: TGTGCCAGCAGCTTAGGGGGGATATTAAACATTCAGTACTTC.

In its sample, this clonotype was seen many times. The V gene is TRBV4-2, the J gene TRBJ2-7, with 8 bases that match TRBD1. This CDR3 is built from 17 residues. Germline assignment: CDR1 LGHNA and CDR2 YNFKEQ. After removal of 6 bases from V and 0 bases from J, the junction contained 13 bases not matched to a gene. The CDR3 spells CASSPTPTGVHSYEQYF. DNA of the CDR3: TGTGCCAGCAGTCCAACCCCGACAGGGGTCCACTCCTACGAGCAGTACTTC.

V and J are TRBV6-2 or TRBV6-3 and TRBJ1-2, with D unresolved. This CDR3 has 14 residues. The germline gives CDR1 MNHEY, CDR2 SVGEGT. The ends were cut back, 6 bases at V and 4 bases at J, with 15 bases in the middle. Here the CDR3 reads CASRLVGELYGYTF. The CDR3 DNA reads as TGTGCCAGCAGACTCGTTGGAGAACTCTATGGCTACACCTTC.

This clonotype was counted only a few times. This chain links TRBV6-1 with TRBJ1-1; D is undetermined. Germline CDR1 reads MNHNS; CDR2 reads SASEGT. The CDR3 has 14 residues. V lost 4 bases, J lost 0 bases, and 9 bases lay in between. Here the CDR3 DNA reads TGTGCCAGCAGTGTTGGGGATGTGAACACTGAAGCTTTCTTT. This sequence encodes CASSVGDVNTEAFF.